This note documents a single T cell receptor (beta chain) sequence. Its antigen is currently not known. Base qualities were left out, and no much larger clone turns up one base away. Libraries came from 5' RACE. Sequencing used an Illumina HiSeq 2500. A second PCR of 7 to 11 cycles was performed with a sample-barcoded 5' primer and a J-beta primer mix. A template-switch 5' adaptor carrying 12 random nucleotides introduced a unique molecular identifier onto each TCR beta cDNA molecule. Each sample yielded at least 3 million CDR3-containing paired-end reads. The Mint cDNA synthesis kit, primed by a TRBC-specific oligonucleotide, was used to synthesize first-strand cDNA from all RNA. All cDNA was treated with uracil-DNA glycosylase and then went through a first 18-cycle PCR with the universal primers M1SS and BC2_uni_R. From the authors' description of their analysis: Normalization of each sample was performed by random selection of 1 million high-quality reads, each carrying a distinct molecular identifier. Reads sharing molecular identifiers were discarded rather than binned into consensus sequences. CDR3 identification, clonotype clustering and error correction used MiTCR with a Q25 quality threshold and the strictest error-elimination algorithm. A nonparametric unseen species model using Euler transformation provided a lower-bound estimate of total TCR beta diversity. TCRdb reprocessing: public reads trimmed at Q25 with fastp, clones called with MiXCR, in-frame beta chains kept. Rows are combined by CDR3 protein, so each entry shows the most common genes and DNA. These V and J calls derive from TCRdb rather than the authors' analysis. This sample holds roughly 2 million distinct CDR3 sequences; around half were observed only once. The ten largest account for around 2.1% of the sample.

V lost 2 bases and J lost 5 bases, and the count of bases not matched to a germline gene is 5. CDR1 MNHNY and CDR2 SVGAGI are derived from the germline V gene (reference sequence). The CDR3 spans 15 residues, from the cysteine through the phenylalanine. This entry keeps only the CDR3 DNA: 45 bases, framed from base 1. The data belong to a study of blood T cells in healthy people across ages (dated by TCRdb to about 2015). Notes on the research overall: In model experiments, template switching captured roughly one uniquely barcoded TCR beta cDNA molecule for every two T cells. The study measured age-related changes in TCR beta repertoire diversity using deep sequencing normalized with unique cDNA molecular identifiers. Donors were grouped into four age groups: young (average approximately 16 years), middle-aged (39), aged (over 55) and long-lived (about 82). To avoid experimental bias, donors of different ages were distributed randomly across sequencing lanes. Two additional independent replicas of 1 million unique cDNA reads from the same blood draw were analyzed for two donors (one aged 18 to 30 and one aged 80 or older).

The roughly 38 donors, aged about 6 to 95 years, were systemically healthy Caucasian individuals from Russia. Around 10 milliliters of peripheral blood were drawn from each donor into EDTA-treated Vacutainer tubes. Ficoll-Paque density-gradient centrifugation was used to isolate PBMCs, with at least 7 million per sample. Total RNA was extracted from PBMCs with Trizol reagent, with at least 5.5 micrograms obtained per sample. For every donor, an aliquot of PBMCs went through flow cytometry to measure the percentages of naive CD45RAhigh/CD27high T cells. The investigation overall reported the following: Estimates of total diversity from one million sequenced T cells were regarded as lower bounds and underestimates. The CMV infection status of donors was not known, potentially confounding age-related changes in expanded clonotypes. Compared with the aged group, the long-lived group had more naive CD4+ T cells, fewer expanded clones and increased TCR diversity, a pattern suggesting age selection. Observed TCR beta diversity per million T cells fell roughly linearly with age, and a significant reduction was already apparent by age roughly 40. Since profiling was done on bulk unsorted PBMCs, naive and antigen-experienced compartments could not be conclusively compared. The percentage of naive T cells measured by flow cytometry correlated strongly with observed TCR beta diversity.

The sample consisted of blood. The sequence derives from a woman between 35 and 50 years old in good health. The chain joins TRBV6-6 to TRBJ2-3, and 9 bases in between align with TRBD1. CDR3 loop: CASSYARDRVDTQYF. At the DNA level, the sequence is TGTGCCAGCAGTTACGCTCGGGACAGGGTAGATACGCAGTATTTT.